This T cell receptor beta chain was recovered during a study of T cell responses to AZD1222 COVID-19 vaccine. Per the germline V gene, CDR1 is LNHNV and CDR2 is YYDKDF (reference sequence). The CDR3 covers 15 residues. V shed 1 base and J shed 1 base, with 8 bases lying between them. Here immunoSEQ multiplex PCR was the method, and the copy in TCRdb shows in-frame clones only, minus some. Found here are some 130,000 clones, approximately 95% of them singletons; the top ten hold roughly 7.1%. V gene TRBV15 combines with J gene TRBJ1-3; TRBD1 is a possible D gene (5 bases). The clonotype comes from an adult who received the AZD1222 COVID-19 vaccine. The material was peripheral blood, obtained 28 days after the second AZD1222 dose. CDR3 residues: CATSRAGGSGNTIYF. The CDR3 DNA follows: TGTGCCACCAGCAGAGCGGGGGGGTCTGGAAACACCATATATTTT. The whole variable domain, filled in from reference TRBV15 and TRBJ1-3, reads DAMVIQNPRYQVTQFGKPVTLSCSQTLNHNVMYWYQQKSSQAPKLLFHYYDKDFNNEADTPDNFQSRRPNTSFCFLDIRSPGLGDTAMYLCATSRAGGSGNTIYFGEGSWLTVV.